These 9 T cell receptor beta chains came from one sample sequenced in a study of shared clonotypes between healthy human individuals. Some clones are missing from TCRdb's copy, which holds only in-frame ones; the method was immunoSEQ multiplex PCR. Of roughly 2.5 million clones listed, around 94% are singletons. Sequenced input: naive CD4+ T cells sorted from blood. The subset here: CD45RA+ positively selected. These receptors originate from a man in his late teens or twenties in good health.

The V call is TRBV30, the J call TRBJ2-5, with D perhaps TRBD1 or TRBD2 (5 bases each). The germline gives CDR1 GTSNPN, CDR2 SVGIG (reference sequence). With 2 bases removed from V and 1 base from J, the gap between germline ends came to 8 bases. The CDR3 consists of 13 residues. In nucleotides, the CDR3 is TGTGCCTGGAGTAAGAGGGGCCAAGAGACCCAGTACTTC. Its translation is CAWSKRGQETQYF.

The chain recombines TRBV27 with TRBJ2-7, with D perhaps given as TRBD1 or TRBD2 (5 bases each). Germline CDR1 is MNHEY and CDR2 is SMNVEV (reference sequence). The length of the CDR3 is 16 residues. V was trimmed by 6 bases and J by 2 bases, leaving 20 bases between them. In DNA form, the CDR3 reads TGTGCCAGCAGCACTACCTCCGGGACGGCCCCCTACGAGCAGTACTTC. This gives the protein CASSTTSGTAPYEQYF.

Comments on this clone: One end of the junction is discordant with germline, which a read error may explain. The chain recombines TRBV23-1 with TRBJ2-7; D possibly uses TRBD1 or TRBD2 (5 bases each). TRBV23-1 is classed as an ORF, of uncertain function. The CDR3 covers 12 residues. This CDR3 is CASRLTGTSLSF. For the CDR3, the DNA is TGCGCCAGCAGGCTTACCGGGACGTCCCTCTCCTTC.

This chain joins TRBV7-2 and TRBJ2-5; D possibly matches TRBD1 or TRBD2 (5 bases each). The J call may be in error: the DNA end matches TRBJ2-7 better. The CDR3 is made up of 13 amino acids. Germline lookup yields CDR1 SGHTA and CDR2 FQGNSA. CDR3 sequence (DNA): TGTGCCAGCAGTCGGGACGGCGGTCGCGAGCAGTACTTC. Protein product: CASSRDGGREQYF.

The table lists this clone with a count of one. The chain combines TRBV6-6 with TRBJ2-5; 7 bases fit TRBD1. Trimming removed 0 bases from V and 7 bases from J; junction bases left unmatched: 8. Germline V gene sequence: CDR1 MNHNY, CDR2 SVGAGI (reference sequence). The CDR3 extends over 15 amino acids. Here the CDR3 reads CASSYSEAAGGTQYF. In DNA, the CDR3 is TGTGCCAGCAGTTACTCGGAGGCCGCAGGGGGGACCCAGTACTTC.

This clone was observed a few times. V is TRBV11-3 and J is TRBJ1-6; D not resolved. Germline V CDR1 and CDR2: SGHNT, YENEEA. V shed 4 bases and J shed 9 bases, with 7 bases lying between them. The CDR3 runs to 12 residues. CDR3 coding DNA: TGTGCCAGCAGCTCCGAGAGTTCACCCCTCCACTTT. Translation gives CASSSESSPLHF. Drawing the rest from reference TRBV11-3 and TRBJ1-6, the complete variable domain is EAGVVQSPRYKIIEKKQPVAFWCNPISGHNTLYWYLQNLGQGPELLIRYENEEAVDDSQLPKDRFSAERLKGVDSTLKIQPAELGDSAVYLCASSSESSPLHFGNGTRLTVT.

CDR3 DNA: TGTGCCAGCAGTCCGACACCTAACACTGAAGCTTTCTTT. This encodes CASSPTPNTEAFF. The V and J genes are TRBV27 and TRBJ1-1; no firm D call. The length of the CDR3 is 13 residues. Germline V lookup: CDR1 MNHEY, CDR2 SMNVEV (reference sequence). The V and J ends lost 5 bases and 2 bases respectively, with 9 bases between them.

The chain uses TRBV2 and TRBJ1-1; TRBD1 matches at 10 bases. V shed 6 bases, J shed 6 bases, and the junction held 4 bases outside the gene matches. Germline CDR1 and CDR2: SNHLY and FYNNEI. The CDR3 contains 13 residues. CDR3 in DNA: TGTGCCAGCAGGGGACAGGGGACCGCTGAAGCTTTCTTT. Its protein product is CASRGQGTAEAFF.

As DNA, the CDR3 is TGTGCCAGGAGGGAACCATCAGATACGCAGTATTTT. Amino acid sequence: CARREPSDTQYF. This chain links TRBV6-5 with TRBJ2-3, with D perhaps TRBD2 (5 bases). The V end lost 9 bases, the J end lost 4 bases, and 11 bases lay between the germline ends. CDR1 is MNHEY and CDR2 is SVGAGI in the germline V gene. The CDR3 totals 12 residues.